The entry that follows covers one T cell receptor beta chain sequence. Its target is unknown. This specimen belongs to a study of OX40 agonist ivuxolimab in advanced cancers. Study context: It was permissible to have had prior anti-PD-1, anti-PD-L1 or anti-CTLA-4 therapy, and more than 30% had some. Study-wide results and limits: Determination of antigen specificity was not performed for the expanded peripheral T cells. Relative to CD4+ cells, CD8+ T cells on average had more expanded clones.

Measured with immunoSEQ multiplex PCR; TCRdb has only the in-frame clones, and not every one. The table has under 90,000 clones, 84% seen once; the top ten hold less than 2.5%. The CDR3 contains 17 residues. Germline CDR1 is SGHAT and CDR2 is FQDESV (reference sequence). The V gene lost 5 bases and the J gene lost 3 bases, with 20 bases spanning the gap. The clonotype originates from an adult with an advanced solid tumor such as melanoma, head and neck, liver or kidney cancer. Source: CD4+ or CD8+ T cells sorted from blood, taken in a trial of the OX40 agonist ivuxolimab. This chain joins TRBV11-1 and TRBJ1-5, with D hard to call. In DNA, the CDR3 is TGTGCCAGCAGCCAAGAACTCAAAATGGGAGACAATCAGCCCCAGCATTTT. Protein product: CASSQELKMGDNQPQHF.